This T cell receptor beta chain was recovered during a study of blood T cell repertoires in COVID-19. About the study: Samples of COVID-19 (acute and convalescent) were obtained from the United States, Italy and Spain. T cells, B-cell-depleted T cells, or PBMCs provided the cDNA or gDNA that served as material.

This clone showed up just a few times. Germline CDR1 SQVTM, CDR2 ANQGSEA. With V trimmed by 6 bases and J by 4 bases, 5 bases remained unmatched. The CDR3 totals 12 residues. Profiling relied on immunoSEQ multiplex PCR, and the TCRdb table lists in-frame clones only, not all of them. The sample contains about 70,000 clones, 81% of which appear only once. This clonotype was sampled from a woman aged 65 to 85 with acute or convalescent COVID-19. The rearrangement links TRBV29-1 to TRBJ2-7; 8 bases fit TRBD1. Material for sequencing was peripheral blood. The CDR3 DNA reads TGCAGCGTAGGACAGGGCCGGTACGAGCAGTACTTC. Protein product: CSVGQGRYEQYF.